Below, 12 T cell receptor beta chains from the same sample are listed, as sequenced in a study of blood T cell repertoires in COVID-19. Repertoires were generated with immunoSEQ multiplex PCR, while TCRdb's copy carries only in-frame clones and drops some. The sample has some 150,000 clones; 75% to 90% are singletons. The sample was PBMCs or T cells enriched from blood (not recorded which). These receptors originate from a man in his forties or fifties who had recovered from COVID-19.

The V call is TRBV7-9, the J call TRBJ1-2; 8 nucleotides agree with TRBD1. This CDR3 spans 16 amino acids. The germline gives CDR1 SEHNR, CDR2 FQNEAQ (reference sequence). V lost 5 bases and J lost 5; bases outside the gene matches: 13. CDR3 coding DNA: TGTGCCAGCAGCCATCAGGGTCAGGGGGCGGCATATGGCTACACCTTC. This sequence encodes CASSHQGQGAAYGYTF.

The J gene is TRBJ1-5, the V gene TRBV28; D is ambiguous. Germline V lookup: CDR1 MDHEN, CDR2 SYDVKM. Trimming stripped 7 bases from V and 4 bases from J, with 8 bases between. The CDR3 has 12 residues. CDR3 nucleotide sequence: TGTGCCAGCACAGGCCCGAATCAGCCCCAGCATTTT. It yields the protein CASTGPNQPQHF.

The chain employs TRBV5-1 and TRBJ1-1; 9 nucleotides line up with TRBD1. The CDR3 length is 15 residues. Germline V gives CDR1 SGHRS, CDR2 YFSETQ. Losses at the gene ends were 4 bases for V and 11 bases for J; bases not matched to a gene: 15. Written as DNA, the CDR3 is TGCGCCAGCAGCCCGACGGGACAGGGATCGTTGCGGGCTTTCTTT. This codes for CASSPTGQGSLRAFF.

The chain employs TRBV29-1 and TRBJ2-5; TRBD1 matches at 8 bases. The germline CDR1 and CDR2 sequences are SQVTM and ANQGSEA. This CDR3 region has 14 residues. The J segment lost 1 base and the V segment lost 6 bases, leaving 7 bases of the junction unmatched. CDR3 in DNA: TGCAGCGTGGATAGGGACAGGAGCCAAGAGACCCAGTACTTC. Translation gives CSVDRDRSQETQYF.

The chain uses TRBV18 and TRBJ1-1, with TRBD1 identical over 9 bases. This CDR3 spans 16 amino acids. Germline V lookup: CDR1 KGHSH, CDR2 LQKENI. With 5 bases clipped from V and 4 bases from J, the junction kept 11 bases outside the gene matches. CDR3: CASSSGTGIFGTEAFF. Written as DNA, the CDR3 is TGTGCCAGCTCATCCGGGACAGGGATCTTCGGCACTGAAGCTTTCTTT.

This chain uses TRBV2 with TRBJ1-1; TRBD1 is a possible D gene (6 bases). V lost 7 bases to trimming and J lost 5 bases, with 14 bases between them. Germline loops: CDR1 SNHLY, CDR2 FYNNEI. The CDR3 sequence is 13 residues long. CDR3 protein: CASITGYVTEAFF. In DNA, the CDR3 is TGTGCCAGCATCACAGGGTATGTAACTGAAGCTTTCTTT.

The J gene is TRBJ2-2, the V gene TRBV12-5; D unclear. The CDR3 is 13 amino acids. The germline V and J ends were trimmed by 7 bases and 2 bases, with 8 bases remaining between them. CDR1 and CDR2 from the germline V gene are LGHNT and FRNRAP. In DNA form, the CDR3 reads TGTGCTAGTGTTTTCCCTAACACCGGGGAGCTGTTTTTT. The encoded protein is CASVFPNTGELFF.

The rearrangement joins TRBV29-1 to TRBJ2-5; D unclear. The V and J ends lost 4 bases and 2 bases respectively, with 5 bases between them. In germline, CDR1 is SQVTM, CDR2 ANQGSEA. The CDR3 spans 11 residues. As DNA, the CDR3 is TGCAGCGTTGGGCAGCAAGAGACCCAGTACTTC. This sequence encodes CSVGQQETQYF.

This clone appeared once. The chain joins TRBV27 to TRBJ1-2; possibly TRBD1 for D (5 bases). Trimming removed 10 bases at V and 3 bases at J, with 18 bases between. CDR1 and CDR2 from the germline V gene are MNHEY and SMNVEV (reference sequence). This CDR3 contains 14 residues. This CDR3 reads CAIVGGVLDYGYTF. The CDR3 DNA sequence: TGTGCCATCGTGGGGGGGGTATTGGACTATGGCTACACCTTC.

This clone is a singleton in its sample. V gene TRBV28 combines with J gene TRBJ2-2; 11 bases align to TRBD2. The CDR3 is made up of 15 amino acids. The germline V gene encodes CDR1 MDHEN and CDR2 SYDVKM. The V and J ends lost 5 bases and 7 bases, in that order; junction bases with no gene match: 6. CDR3 sequence: CASSGSGTSGGELFF. The CDR3 DNA reads as TGTGCCAGCAGTGGATCCGGGACTAGCGGCGGGGAGCTGTTTTTT.

This chain uses TRBV4-2 with TRBJ1-5; TRBD1 might be the D (6 bases). The CDR3 sequence is 15 residues long. The V end lost 0 bases, the J end lost 6 bases, and 12 bases lay between the germline ends. The germline gives CDR1 LGHNA, CDR2 YNFKEQ. Here the CDR3 DNA reads TGTGCCAGCAGCCAAGATAGGGGGAATAGTCAGCCCCAGCATTTT. As protein: CASSQDRGNSQPQHF.

The rearrangement links TRBV4-3 to TRBJ1-2, with D perhaps TRBD1 (6 bases). The germline V gene has CDR1 LGHNA and CDR2 YSLEER. The CDR3 extends over 16 amino acids. Trimming stripped 4 bases from V and 1 base from J, with 16 bases between. CDR3 DNA sequence: TGCGCCAGCAGCCGTGGGGGGGGCGGCAGTAACTATGGCTACACCTTC. Amino acid sequence: CASSRGGGGSNYGYTF.